A single sample gave rise to the 10 T cell receptor beta chains below, sequenced in a study of T cells in Graves' hyperthyroidism and ophthalmopathy (dated by TCRdb to the late 2010s). Library creation used multiplex PCR. The sample was run on an Illumina HiSeq 2000. TCR beta CDR3 regions were amplified from RNA transcripts. The first round of RT-PCR for the TCR CDR3 was performed with the HTBI primer set and the Qiagen OneStep RT-PCR kit. The public reads were quality trimmed at Q25 with fastp and then assembled into clones with MiXCR by TCRdb, keeping productive beta chains. Each CDR3 protein gets just one entry, which takes the most common genes and DNA from the rows behind it. Counted in this sample were over 700,000 distinct CDR3 sequences; around 20% of them appeared once. 16% of the sample is held by the ten biggest clonotypes. Sequencing used blood. The origin of the receptors is a woman aged 45-59 years with Graves' hyperthyroidism that later progressed to Graves' ophthalmopathy.

The genes are TRBV15 and TRBJ1-2; D is unclear. V was pared by 0 bases and J by 5 bases, with 13 bases between. The CDR3 is 15 amino acids. Germline CDR1 reads LNHNV; CDR2 reads YYDKDF (reference sequence). The CDR3 coding sequence is TGTGCCACCAGCAGAGATGGGAGCAGAGGGTATGGCTACACCTTC. It specifies CATSRDGSRGYGYTF.

This clonotype was found many times. The V call is TRBV7-8, the J call TRBJ1-2; D gene unclear. Trimming took off 0 bases at V and 5 bases at J, with 10 bases between the two ends. This CDR3 spans 14 amino acids. In germline, CDR1 is SGHVS, CDR2 FQNEAQ. CDR3: CASSLAAESYGYTF. The DNA of the CDR3 is TGTGCCAGCAGCTTAGCGGCAGAGAGTTATGGCTACACCTTC.

At least ten counts were recorded for this clonotype. V and J are TRBV9 and TRBJ2-5, with 7 bases identical to TRBD1. This CDR3 spans 15 amino acids. The germline V gene encodes CDR1 SGDLS and CDR2 YYNGEE. The junction had 11 bases not matched to a gene; V was cut back by 4 bases and J by 5 bases. CDR3 residues: CASSPGETGSETQYF. CDR3 bases: TGTGCCAGCAGCCCAGGGGAGACAGGGTCTGAGACCCAGTACTTC.

There are a few counts of this clonotype. V is TRBV29-1 and J is TRBJ1-2, with a tentative D call TRBD1 (5 bases). In germline, CDR1 is SQVTM, CDR2 ANQGSEA. The CDR3 runs 14 residues. V was pared by 2 bases and J by 8 bases, with 18 bases between. CDR3 sequence reads: CSVEPAGIGSGYTF. In nucleotides, the CDR3 is TGCAGCGTTGAACCGGCAGGGATCGGCTCGGGCTACACCTTC.

The chain couples TRBV9 to TRBJ1-2, with TRBD1 identical over 10 bases. The CDR3 totals 16 residues. Germline CDR1 SGDLS, CDR2 YYNGEE. V shed 3 bases and J 3 bases; nucleotides not matched to a gene: 8. The CDR3 nucleotides are TGTGCCAGCAGCGGGACAGGGGGAATAAACTACTATGGCTACACCTTC. It yields the protein CASSGTGGINYYGYTF.

The chain links TRBV9 to TRBJ1-1; tentatively, D is TRBD1 (5 bases). Trimming took 4 bases from V and 3 from J, leaving 19 bases between them. Germline lookup yields CDR1 SGDLS and CDR2 YYNGEE. CDR3 size: 16 residues. Here the CDR3 reads CASSKSPGTSYTEAFF. CDR3 bases: TGTGCCAGCAGCAAAAGCCCGGGGACTTCCTACACTGAAGCTTTCTTT.

V and J are TRBV18 and TRBJ2-3, with 7 bases lining up with TRBD2. This CDR3 is built from 16 residues. After removal of 3 bases from V and 0 bases from J, the junction contained 6 bases not matched to a gene. Germline loops: CDR1 KGHSH, CDR2 LQKENI. CDR3 residues: CASSPPGGGSTDTQYF. CDR3 nucleotides: TGTGCCAGCTCACCCCCCGGCGGGGGAAGCACAGATACGCAGTATTTT.

This clonotype turned up a few times. J is TRBJ2-7 and V is TRBV27; TRBD2 matches at 9 bases. Trimming at V came to 6 bases and at J to 3 bases, leaving 3 bases not matched to a gene. Germline CDR1 reads MNHEY; CDR2 reads SMNVEV (reference sequence). The CDR3 consists of 13 residues. The CDR3 reads CASRVAGDYEQYF. The DNA for the CDR3 is TGTGCCAGCAGAGTAGCGGGGGACTACGAGCAGTACTTC.

The gene calls are TRBV27 and TRBJ1-5; no definite D call. Per the germline V gene, CDR1 is MNHEY and CDR2 is SMNVEV (reference sequence). The V end lost 2 bases, the J end lost 4 bases, and 9 bases lay between the germline ends. The CDR3 covers 14 residues. CDR3 sequence (DNA): TGTGCCAGCAGTTTAGCGGATTATAATCAGCCCCAGCATTTT. It yields the protein CASSLADYNQPQHF.

CDR3 protein: CASSLAEEPTF. The CDR3 region has the DNA TGTGCCAGCAGCTTAGCCGAAGAGCCCACCTTC. V and J are TRBV7-9 and TRBJ1-2; D is unresolved. This CDR3 contains 11 residues. Per germline, CDR1 SEHNR and CDR2 FQNEAQ (reference sequence). V was trimmed by 0 bases and J by 13 bases, leaving 9 bases between them.